Below, 9 T cell receptor beta chains from the same sample are listed, as sequenced in a study of monozygotic twins with inflammatory bowel disease. TCRdb reprocessed the 5' RACE reads and stores each CDR3 protein as one record, lacking DNA. This sample's table reports fewer than 200,000 distinct CDR3 sequences. The sequenced sample consisted of blood. These receptors were obtained from a human donor with ulcerative colitis or Crohn's disease, or a healthy co-twin of an affected twin (not recorded which).

The V gene is TRBV2, the J gene TRBJ2-1. The germline CDR1 and CDR2 sequences are SNHLY and FYNNEI. This CDR3 spans 13 amino acids. The CDR3 sequence: CASSDNIDHEQFF.

The CDR3 here is CASSLGRVAGGPIRGTDTQYF. The V gene is TRBV5-1, the J gene TRBJ2-3; with no DNA, the TCRdb D assignment of TRBD2 cannot be verified. Germline CDR1 SGHRS, CDR2 YFSETQ. CDR3 size: 21 residues.

The chain carries TRBV28 and TRBJ2-6; TCRdb's D call of TRBD2 is untestable without DNA. This CDR3 region has 15 residues. Germline loops: CDR1 MDHEN, CDR2 SYDVKM. CDR3 sequence reads: CASSLLRAGANVLTF.

This sequence joins TRBV20-1 and TRBJ2-1; TCRdb lists TRBD2, though no DNA is available to test this call. CDR1 and CDR2 from the germline V gene are DFQATT and SNEGSKA (reference sequence). The CDR3 has 16 residues. The CDR3 loop reads CSASLITSGPYNEQFF.

The genes are TRBV5-1 and TRBJ2-3; the D call of TRBD1 rests on TCRdb alone, since no DNA is present to check it. The CDR3 length is 15 residues. The V gene's germline CDR1 is SGHRS and CDR2 YFSETQ. The CDR3 sequence is CASSPGQEEVDTQYF.

J is TRBJ1-4 and V is TRBV28; lacking DNA, the TRBD1 call made by TCRdb goes unchecked. The CDR3 runs to 15 residues. Germline CDR1 and CDR2: MDHEN and SYDVKM. CDR3 amino acids: CASSPHRGSGEKLFF.

The rearrangement links TRBV28 to TRBJ2-1; absent DNA, TCRdb's TRBD1 call cannot be checked. The CDR3 has 16 residues. From germline, CDR1 is MDHEN and CDR2 SYDVKM. This CDR3 reads CASSSGTGLSYNEQFF.

The V gene is TRBV7-2, the J gene TRBJ2-1; the TCRdb call, TRBD1, lacks DNA for checking. From germline, CDR1 is SGHTA and CDR2 FQGNSA. This CDR3 contains 11 residues. CDR3 sequence reads: CASSFDRGQFF.

The chain joins TRBV14 to TRBJ1-1. CDR3 length equals 15 residues. Germline values: CDR1 SGHDN, CDR2 FVKESK. CDR3 region: CASSPRGRLNTEAFF. The complete variable domain, with remaining parts taken from reference TRBV14 and TRBJ1-1, reads EAGVTQFPSHSVIEKGQTVTLRCDPISGHDNLYWYRRVMGKEIKFLLHFVKESKQDESGMPNNRFLAERTGGTYSTLKVQPAELEDSGVYFCASSPRGRLNTEAFFGQGTRLTVV.